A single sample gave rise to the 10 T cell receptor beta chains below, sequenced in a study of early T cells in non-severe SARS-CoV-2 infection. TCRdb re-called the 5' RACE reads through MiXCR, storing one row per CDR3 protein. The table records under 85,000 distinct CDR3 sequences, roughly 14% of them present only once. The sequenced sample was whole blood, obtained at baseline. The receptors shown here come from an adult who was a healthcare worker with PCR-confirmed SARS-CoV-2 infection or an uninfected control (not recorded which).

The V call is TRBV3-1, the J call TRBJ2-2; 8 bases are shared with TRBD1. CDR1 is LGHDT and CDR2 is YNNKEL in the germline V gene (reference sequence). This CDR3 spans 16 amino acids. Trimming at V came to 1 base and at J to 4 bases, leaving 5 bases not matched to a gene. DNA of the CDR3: TGTGCCAGCAGCCAAGCGGGACAGGCCATCACCGGGGAGCTGTTTTTT. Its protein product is CASSQAGQAITGELFF.

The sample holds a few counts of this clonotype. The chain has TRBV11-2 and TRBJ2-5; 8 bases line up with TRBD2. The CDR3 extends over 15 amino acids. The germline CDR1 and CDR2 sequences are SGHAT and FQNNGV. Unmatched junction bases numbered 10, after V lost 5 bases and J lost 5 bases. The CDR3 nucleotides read TGTGCCAGCAGCGCAAGACTAGCGAGGGAGGAGACCCAGTACTTC. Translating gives CASSARLAREETQYF. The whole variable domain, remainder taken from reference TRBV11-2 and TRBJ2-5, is EAGVAQSPRYKIIEKRQSVAFWCNPISGHATLYWYQQILGQGPKLLIQFQNNGVVDDSQLPKDRFSAERLKGVDSTLKIQPAKLEDSAVYLCASSARLAREETQYFGPGTRLLVL.

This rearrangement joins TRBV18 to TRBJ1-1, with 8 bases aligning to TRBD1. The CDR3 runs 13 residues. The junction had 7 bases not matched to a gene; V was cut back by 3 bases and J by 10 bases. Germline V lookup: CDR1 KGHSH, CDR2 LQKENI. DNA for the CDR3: TGTGCCAGCTCACCTCCCCCTGACAGGGGAGCTTTCTTT. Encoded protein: CASSPPPDRGAFF.

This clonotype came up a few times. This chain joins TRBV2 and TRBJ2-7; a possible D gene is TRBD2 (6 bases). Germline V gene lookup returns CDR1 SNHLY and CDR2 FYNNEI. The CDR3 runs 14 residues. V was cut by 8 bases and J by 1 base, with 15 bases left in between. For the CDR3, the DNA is TGTGCCAGCGGGGACTCTCTTTTATCCTACGAGCAGTACTTC. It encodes CASGDSLLSYEQYF.

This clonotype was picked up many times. CDR3: CASSLDGSSYNSPLHF. The CDR3 nucleotides are TGTGCCAGCAGTTTGGACGGGAGCTCCTATAATTCACCCCTCCACTTT. The chain uses TRBV28 and TRBJ1-6; D gene ambiguous. This CDR3 region has 16 residues. In germline, CDR1 is MDHEN, CDR2 SYDVKM. The V end lost 3 bases, the J end lost 0 bases, and 9 bases lay between the germline ends.

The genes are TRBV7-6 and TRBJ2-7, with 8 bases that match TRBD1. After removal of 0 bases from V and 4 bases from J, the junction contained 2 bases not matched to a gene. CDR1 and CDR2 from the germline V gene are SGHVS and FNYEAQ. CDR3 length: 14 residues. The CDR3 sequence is CASSLATGAYEQYF. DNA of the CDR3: TGTGCCAGCAGCTTAGCGACAGGGGCTTACGAGCAGTACTTC.

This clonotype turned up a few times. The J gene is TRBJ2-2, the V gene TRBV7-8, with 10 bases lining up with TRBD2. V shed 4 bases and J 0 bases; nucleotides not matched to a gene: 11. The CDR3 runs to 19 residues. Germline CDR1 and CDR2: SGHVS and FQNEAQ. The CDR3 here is CASSYPGSGRDANTGELFF. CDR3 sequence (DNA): TGTGCCAGCAGCTACCCAGGAAGCGGGAGGGATGCGAACACCGGGGAGCTGTTTTTT.

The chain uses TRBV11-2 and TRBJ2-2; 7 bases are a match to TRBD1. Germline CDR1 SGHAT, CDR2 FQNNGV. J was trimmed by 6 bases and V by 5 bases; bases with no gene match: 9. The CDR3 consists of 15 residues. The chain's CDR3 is CASSPTGTEAGELFF. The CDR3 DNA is TGTGCCAGCAGCCCGACAGGGACAGAGGCCGGGGAGCTGTTTTTT.

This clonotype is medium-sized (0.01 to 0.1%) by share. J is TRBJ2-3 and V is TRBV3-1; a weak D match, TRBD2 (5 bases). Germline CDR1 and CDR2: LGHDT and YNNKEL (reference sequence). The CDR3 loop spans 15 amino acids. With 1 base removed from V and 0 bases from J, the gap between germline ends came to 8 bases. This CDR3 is CASSQGSASTDTQYF. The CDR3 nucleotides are TGTGCCAGCAGCCAAGGTAGCGCCAGCACAGATACGCAGTATTTT.

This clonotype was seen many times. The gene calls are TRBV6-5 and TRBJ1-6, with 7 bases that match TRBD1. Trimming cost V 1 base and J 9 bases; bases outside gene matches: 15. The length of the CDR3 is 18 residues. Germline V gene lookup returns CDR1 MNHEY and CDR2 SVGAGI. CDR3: CASSYFSQGRGRGSPLHF. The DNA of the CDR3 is TGTGCCAGCAGTTACTTCTCACAGGGGAGAGGACGGGGTTCACCCCTCCACTTT.